Following are 18 T cell receptor beta chains from one sample sequenced in a study of blood T cell repertoires in COVID-19. Assay used: immunoSEQ multiplex PCR; TCRdb lists only in-frame clones, some missing. The sample gives about 87,000 clones, more than 70% of which show up once; roughly 7.1% is in the top ten. The sample comprised peripheral blood. Receptor source: a human donor with acute or convalescent COVID-19. The donor label of this sample is uncertain.

V and J are TRBV18 and TRBJ1-1; a weak D match, TRBD1 (5 bases). Germline CDR1 is KGHSH and CDR2 is LQKENI. The CDR3 spans 13 residues. V was trimmed by 4 bases and J by 6 bases, leaving 12 bases between them. The CDR3 spells CASSQGIKSEAFF. The CDR3 nucleotides are TGTGCCAGCTCACAGGGGATTAAGTCTGAAGCTTTCTTT.

Only one count was recorded for this clone. This rearrangement joins TRBV5-1 to TRBJ1-1; 9 nucleotides match TRBD1. The CDR3 is made up of 13 amino acids. Trimming at V came to 4 bases and at J to 11 bases, leaving 9 bases not matched to a gene. CDR1 is SGHRS and CDR2 is YFSETQ in the germline V gene. Here the CDR3 reads CASSKNRGLDAFF. In nucleotides, the CDR3 is TGCGCCAGCAGCAAAAACAGGGGGCTAGATGCTTTCTTT.

V usage is TRBV24-1 and J usage is TRBJ2-7; D is ambiguous. CDR1 and CDR2 from the germline V gene are KGHDR and SFDVKD. With 4 bases removed from V and 4 bases from J, the gap between germline ends came to 4 bases. This CDR3 region has 11 residues. This CDR3 is CATSDHYEQYF. CDR3 DNA: TGTGCCACCAGTGACCATTACGAGCAGTACTTC.

The chain joins TRBV12-3 or TRBV12-4 to TRBJ1-4; the D gene is possibly TRBD1 (5 bases). V lost 4 bases to trimming and J lost 8 bases, with 11 bases between them. The CDR3 contains 13 residues. The CDR3 DNA reads as TGTGCCAGCAGTTCAGGGTTGGGAGAAAAACTGTTTTTT. It encodes CASSSGLGEKLFF.

The rearrangement links TRBV6-5 to TRBJ2-2, with a weak D call TRBD1 (5 bases). Germline V lookup: CDR1 MNHEY, CDR2 SVGAGI. Trimming pared 6 bases from V and 0 bases from J, leaving 11 bases between. The CDR3 totals 15 residues. The CDR3 nucleotides are TGTGCCAGCAGGCCCCTAGGGGCGAACACCGGGGAGCTGTTTTTT. It encodes CASRPLGANTGELFF.

The J gene is TRBJ2-1, the V gene TRBV5-1; D is undetermined. The length of the CDR3 is 11 residues. CDR1 and CDR2 (germline): SGHRS, YFSETQ. With 3 bases removed from V and 5 bases from J, the gap between germline ends came to 3 bases. This CDR3 is CASSSDNEQFF. CDR3 bases: TGCGCCAGCAGCTCTGACAATGAGCAGTTCTTC.

V and J are TRBV5-5 and TRBJ2-3; tentatively, D is TRBD1 (6 bases). The length of the CDR3 is 13 residues. V was cut by 0 bases and J by 4 bases, with 6 bases left in between. Per germline, CDR1 SGHKS and CDR2 YYEKEE (reference sequence). CDR3 region: CASSLEGADTQYF. The CDR3 region has the DNA TGTGCCAGCAGCTTGGAGGGGGCAGATACGCAGTATTTT. Full variable domain (missing parts from reference TRBV5-5 and TRBJ2-3): DAGVTQSPTHLIKTRGQQVTLRCSPISGHKSVSWYQQVLGQGPQFIFQYYEKEERGRGNFPDRFSARQFPNYSSELNVNALLLGDSALYLCASSLEGADTQYFGPGTRLTVL.

In its sample, this clone was seen once. This chain uses TRBV27 with TRBJ2-1; 7 positions agree with TRBD1. The germline CDR1 and CDR2 sequences are MNHEY and SMNVEV (reference sequence). The CDR3 contains 13 residues. The J segment lost 9 bases and the V segment lost 6 bases, leaving 8 bases of the junction unmatched. The chain's CDR3 is CASRLPGGTEQFF. The CDR3 bases are TGTGCCAGCAGATTACCAGGGGGTACTGAGCAGTTCTTC.

The J gene is TRBJ1-3, the V gene TRBV19; D is possibly TRBD1 (5 bases). This CDR3 is 13 amino acids long. Germline V lookup: CDR1 LNHDA, CDR2 SQIVND (reference sequence). V lost 8 bases to trimming and J lost 0 bases, with 8 bases between them. CDR3 sequence: CASSGFSGNTIYF. The CDR3 nucleotides read TGTGCCAGTTCAGGGTTCTCTGGAAACACCATATATTTT.

V usage is TRBV12-3 or TRBV12-4 and J usage is TRBJ1-1; no firm D call. With 2 bases removed from V and 7 bases from J, the gap between germline ends came to 8 bases. The CDR3 has 12 amino acids. CDR3 nucleotide sequence: TGTGCCAGCAGTTTACGGGTCGGTGAAGCTTTCTTT. Protein product: CASSLRVGEAFF.

This rearrangement joins TRBV19 to TRBJ2-3, with 7 nucleotides matching TRBD2. Unmatched junction bases numbered 8, after V lost 4 bases and J lost 4 bases. CDR3 size: 15 residues. CDR1 and CDR2 from the germline V gene are LNHDA and SQIVND (reference sequence). DNA for the CDR3: TGTGCCAGTAGTACCACTTGGGGGGGTGCAGATACGCAGTATTTT. Residues: CASSTTWGGADTQYF.

The gene calls are TRBV9 and TRBJ2-7; D perhaps matches TRBD2 (5 bases). The germline V gene has CDR1 SGDLS and CDR2 YYNGEE. V lost 2 bases to trimming and J lost 0 bases, with 12 bases between them. This CDR3 is 15 amino acids long. CDR3 DNA: TGTGCCAGCAGCGTGGGAGTAGACGGCTCCTACGAGCAGTACTTC. It yields the protein CASSVGVDGSYEQYF.

The V gene is TRBV7-8, the J gene TRBJ2-2; 11 bases agree with TRBD2. This CDR3 has 15 residues. V lost 2 bases, J lost 5 bases, and 1 base stayed unmatched. CDR1 and CDR2 (germline): SGHVS, FQNEAQ. This chain's CDR3 is CASSLLAGGTGELFF. CDR3 sequence (DNA): TGTGCCAGCAGCTTACTAGCGGGGGGTACCGGGGAGCTGTTTTTT.

The chain has TRBV30 and TRBJ2-3, with D hard to call. The CDR3 length is 14 residues. Germline values: CDR1 GTSNPN, CDR2 SVGIG (reference sequence). Trimming left V 2 bases short and J 0 bases short, with 9 bases between. In nucleotides, the CDR3 is TGTGCCTGGAGTCTAGAAACTAGCACAGATACGCAGTATTTT. Encoded protein: CAWSLETSTDTQYF. Variable domain in full (rest from reference TRBV30 and TRBJ2-3): SQTIHQWPATLVQPVGSPLSLECTVEGTSNPNLYWYRQAAGRGLQLLFYSVGIGQISSEVPQNLSASRPQDRQFILSSKKLLLSDSGFYLCAWSLETSTDTQYFGPGTRLTVL.

The V and J genes are TRBV24-1 and TRBJ2-3; D ambiguous. The germline V and J ends were trimmed by 9 bases and 5 bases, with 11 bases remaining between them. CDR1 and CDR2 (germline): KGHDR, SFDVKD. The CDR3 is 12 amino acids. The CDR3 DNA follows: TGTGCCACCGGAGCAGTTGGAGATACGCAGTATTTT. It codes for CATGAVGDTQYF.

The V gene is TRBV5-8, the J gene TRBJ2-2; D perhaps matches TRBD1 (5 bases). V was cut by 4 bases and J by 1 base, with 14 bases left in between. The germline V gene has CDR1 SGHTS and CDR2 YDEGEE. The CDR3 consists of 16 residues. CDR3 in amino acids: CASSGSETENTGELFF. Here the CDR3 DNA reads TGTGCCAGCAGCGGTTCAGAGACAGAGAACACCGGGGAGCTGTTTTTT.

J is TRBJ2-5 and V is TRBV5-1; 7 bases agree with TRBD1. V trimming: 4 bases; J trimming: 4 bases; junction bases outside the gene matches: 13. Germline CDR1 SGHRS, CDR2 YFSETQ. CDR3 length: 16 amino acids. CDR3 sequence reads: CASSPGQVPPGETQYF. In nucleotides, the CDR3 is TGCGCCAGCAGCCCCGGACAGGTACCACCAGGAGAGACCCAGTACTTC.

The CDR3 here is CASSLRQPQHF. CDR3 nucleotides: TGTGCCAGCAGCCTGAGACAGCCCCAGCATTTT. J is TRBJ1-5 and V is TRBV5-8, with D unresolved. The CDR3 totals 11 residues. Germline V gene data show CDR1 as SGHTS and CDR2 as YDEGEE. V was cut by 4 bases and J by 7 bases, with 6 bases left in between. The full variable domain, with the rest looked up from reference TRBV5-8 and TRBJ1-5, is EAGVTQSPTHLIKTRGQQATLRCSPISGHTSVYWYQQALGLGLQFLLWYDEGEERNRGNFPPRFSGRQFPNYSSELNVNALELEDSALYLCASSLRQPQHFGDGTRLSIL.